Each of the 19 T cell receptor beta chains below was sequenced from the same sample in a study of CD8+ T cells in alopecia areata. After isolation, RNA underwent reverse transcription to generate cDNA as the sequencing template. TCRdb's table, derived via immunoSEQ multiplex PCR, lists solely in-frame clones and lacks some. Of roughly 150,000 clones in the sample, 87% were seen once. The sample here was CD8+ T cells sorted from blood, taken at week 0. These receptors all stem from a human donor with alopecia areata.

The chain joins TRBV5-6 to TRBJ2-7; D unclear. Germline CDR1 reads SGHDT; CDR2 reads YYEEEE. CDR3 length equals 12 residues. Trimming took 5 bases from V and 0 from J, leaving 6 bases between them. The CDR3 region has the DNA TGTGCCAGCAGTGGGTCCTCCTACGAGCAGTACTTC. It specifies CASSGSSYEQYF.

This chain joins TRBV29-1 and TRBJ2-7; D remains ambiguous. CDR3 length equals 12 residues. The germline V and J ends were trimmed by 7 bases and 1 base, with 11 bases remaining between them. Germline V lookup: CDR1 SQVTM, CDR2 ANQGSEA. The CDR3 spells CSALDGSYEQYF. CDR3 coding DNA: TGCAGCGCCCTAGACGGTTCCTACGAGCAGTACTTC.

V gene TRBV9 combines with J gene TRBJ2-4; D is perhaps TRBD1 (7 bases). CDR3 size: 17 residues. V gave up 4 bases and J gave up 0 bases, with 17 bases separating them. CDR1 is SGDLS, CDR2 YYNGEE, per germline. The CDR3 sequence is CASSLLRQGLAKNIQYF. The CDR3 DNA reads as TGTGCCAGCAGCCTCCTAAGACAGGGACTAGCCAAAAACATTCAGTACTTC.

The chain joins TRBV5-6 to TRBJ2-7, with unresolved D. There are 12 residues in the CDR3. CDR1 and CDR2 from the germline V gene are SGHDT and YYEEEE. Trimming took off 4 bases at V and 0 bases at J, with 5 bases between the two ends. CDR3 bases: TGTGCCAGCAGCGCAAGCTCCTACGAGCAGTACTTC. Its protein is CASSASSYEQYF.

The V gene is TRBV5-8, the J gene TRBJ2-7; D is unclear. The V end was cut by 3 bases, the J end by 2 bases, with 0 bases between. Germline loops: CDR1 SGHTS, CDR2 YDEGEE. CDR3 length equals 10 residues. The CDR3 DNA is TGTGCCAGCAGCTCCTACGAGCAGTACTTC. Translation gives CASSSYEQYF.

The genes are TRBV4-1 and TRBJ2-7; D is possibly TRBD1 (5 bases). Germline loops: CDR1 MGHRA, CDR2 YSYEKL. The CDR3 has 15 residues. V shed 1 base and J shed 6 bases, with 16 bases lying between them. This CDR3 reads CASSQAAQAISEQYF. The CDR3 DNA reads TGCGCCAGCAGCCAAGCGGCACAGGCGATAAGCGAGCAGTACTTC.

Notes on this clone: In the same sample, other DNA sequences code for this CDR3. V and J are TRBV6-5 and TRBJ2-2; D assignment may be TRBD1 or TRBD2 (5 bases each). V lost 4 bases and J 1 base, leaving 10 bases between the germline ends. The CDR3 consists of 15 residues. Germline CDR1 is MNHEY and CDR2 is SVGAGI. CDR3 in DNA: TGTGCCAGCAGTTCGGGGACGGGGAACACCGGGGAGCTGTTTTTT. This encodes CASSSGTGNTGELFF.

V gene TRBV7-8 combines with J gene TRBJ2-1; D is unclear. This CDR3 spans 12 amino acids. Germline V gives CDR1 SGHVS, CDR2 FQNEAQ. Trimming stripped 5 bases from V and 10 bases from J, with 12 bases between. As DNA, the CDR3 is TGTGCCAGCAGCCCCGGGCACGAGGAGCAGTTCTTC. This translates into CASSPGHEEQFF.

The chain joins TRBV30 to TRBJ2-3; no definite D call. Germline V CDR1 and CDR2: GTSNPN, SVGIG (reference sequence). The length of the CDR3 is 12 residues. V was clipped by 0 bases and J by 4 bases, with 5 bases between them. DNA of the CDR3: TGTGCCTGGAGTGTCCGTCCAGATACGCAGTATTTT. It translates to CAWSVRPDTQYF.

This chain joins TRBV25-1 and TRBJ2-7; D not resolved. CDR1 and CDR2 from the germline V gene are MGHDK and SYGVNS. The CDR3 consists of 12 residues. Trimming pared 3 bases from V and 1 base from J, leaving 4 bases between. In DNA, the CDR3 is TGTGCCAGCAGTGAGACTTCCTACGAGCAGTACTTC. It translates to CASSETSYEQYF.

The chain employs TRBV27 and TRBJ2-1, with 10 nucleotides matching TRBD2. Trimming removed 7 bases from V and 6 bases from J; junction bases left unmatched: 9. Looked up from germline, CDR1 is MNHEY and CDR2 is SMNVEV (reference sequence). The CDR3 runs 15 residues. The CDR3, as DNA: TGTGCCAGCAACCCTAGCGGGAGCTCTAGCAATGAGCAGTTCTTC. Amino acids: CASNPSGSSSNEQFF.

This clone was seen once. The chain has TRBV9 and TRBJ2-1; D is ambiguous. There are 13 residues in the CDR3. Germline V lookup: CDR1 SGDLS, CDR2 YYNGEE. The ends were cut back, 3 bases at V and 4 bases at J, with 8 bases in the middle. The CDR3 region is CASSGVLYNEQFF. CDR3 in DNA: TGTGCCAGCAGCGGCGTTTTGTACAATGAGCAGTTCTTC.

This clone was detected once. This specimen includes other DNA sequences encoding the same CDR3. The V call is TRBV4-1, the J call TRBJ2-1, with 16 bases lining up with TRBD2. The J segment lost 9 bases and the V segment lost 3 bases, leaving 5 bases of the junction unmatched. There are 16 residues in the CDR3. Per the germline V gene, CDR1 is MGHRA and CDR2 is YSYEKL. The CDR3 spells CASSQEGLAGGSEQFF. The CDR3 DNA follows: TGCGCCAGCAGCCAGGAGGGACTAGCGGGAGGGAGTGAGCAGTTCTTC.

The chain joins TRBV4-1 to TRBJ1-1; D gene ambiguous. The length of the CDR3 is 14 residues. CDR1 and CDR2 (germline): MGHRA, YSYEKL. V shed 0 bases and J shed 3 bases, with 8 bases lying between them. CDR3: CASSQDWADTEAFF. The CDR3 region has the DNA TGCGCCAGCAGCCAAGATTGGGCAGACACTGAAGCTTTCTTT.

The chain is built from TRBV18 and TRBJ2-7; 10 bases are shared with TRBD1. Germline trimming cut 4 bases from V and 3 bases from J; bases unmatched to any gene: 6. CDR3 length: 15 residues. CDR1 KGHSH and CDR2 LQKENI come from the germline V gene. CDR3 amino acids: CASSHQDRGSYEQYF. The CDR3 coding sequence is TGTGCCAGCTCACATCAGGACAGGGGGAGCTACGAGCAGTACTTC.

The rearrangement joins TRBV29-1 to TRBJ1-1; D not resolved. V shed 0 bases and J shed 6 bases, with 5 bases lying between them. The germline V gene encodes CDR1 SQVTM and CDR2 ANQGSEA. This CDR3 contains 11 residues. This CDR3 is CSVEESAEAFF. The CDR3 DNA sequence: TGCAGCGTTGAAGAGAGCGCTGAAGCTTTCTTT.

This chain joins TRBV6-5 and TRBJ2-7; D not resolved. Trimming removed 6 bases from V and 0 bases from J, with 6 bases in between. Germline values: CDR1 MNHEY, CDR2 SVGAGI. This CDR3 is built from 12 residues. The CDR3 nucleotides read TGTGCCAGCAGCCCCAGCTCCTACGAGCAGTACTTC. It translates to CASSPSSYEQYF.

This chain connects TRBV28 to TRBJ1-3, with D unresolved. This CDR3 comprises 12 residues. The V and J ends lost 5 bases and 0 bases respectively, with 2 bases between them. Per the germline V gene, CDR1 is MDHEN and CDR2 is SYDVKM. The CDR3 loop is CASSDSGNTIYF. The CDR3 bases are TGTGCCAGCAGTGACTCTGGAAACACCATATATTTT.

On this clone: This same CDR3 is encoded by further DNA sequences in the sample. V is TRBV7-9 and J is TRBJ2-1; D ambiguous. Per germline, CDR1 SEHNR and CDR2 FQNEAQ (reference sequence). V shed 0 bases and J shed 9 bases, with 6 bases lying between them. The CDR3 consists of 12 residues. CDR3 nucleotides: TGTGCCAGCAGCTTAGCAGGAAGTGAGCAGTTCTTC. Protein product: CASSLAGSEQFF. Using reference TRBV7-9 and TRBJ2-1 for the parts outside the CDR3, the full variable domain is DTGVSQNPRHKITKRGQNVTFRCDPISEHNRLYWYRQTLGQGPEFLTYFQNEAQLEKSRLLSDRFSAERPKGSFSTLEIQRTEQGDSAMYLCASSLAGSEQFFGPGTRLTVL.